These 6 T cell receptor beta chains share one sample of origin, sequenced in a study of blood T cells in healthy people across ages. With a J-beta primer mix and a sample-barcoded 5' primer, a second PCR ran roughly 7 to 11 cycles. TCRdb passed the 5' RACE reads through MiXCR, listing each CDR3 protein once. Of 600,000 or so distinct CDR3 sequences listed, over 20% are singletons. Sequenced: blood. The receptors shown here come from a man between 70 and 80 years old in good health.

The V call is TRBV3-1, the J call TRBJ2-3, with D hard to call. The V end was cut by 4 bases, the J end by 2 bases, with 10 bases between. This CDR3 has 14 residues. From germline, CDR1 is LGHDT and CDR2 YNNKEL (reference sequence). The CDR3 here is CASSPHRITDTQYF. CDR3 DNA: TGTGCCAGCAGCCCCCATCGAATCACAGATACGCAGTATTTT.

The CDR3 loop reads CSVEDYGGVRYNEQFF. The CDR3 DNA is TGCAGCGTTGAAGATTACGGGGGAGTTCGCTACAATGAGCAGTTCTTC. The V call is TRBV29-1, the J call TRBJ2-1; possible D gene TRBD2, 6 bases. CDR1 and CDR2 (germline): SQVTM, ANQGSEA. The CDR3 extends over 16 amino acids. Trimming pared 0 bases from V and 3 bases from J, leaving 15 bases between.

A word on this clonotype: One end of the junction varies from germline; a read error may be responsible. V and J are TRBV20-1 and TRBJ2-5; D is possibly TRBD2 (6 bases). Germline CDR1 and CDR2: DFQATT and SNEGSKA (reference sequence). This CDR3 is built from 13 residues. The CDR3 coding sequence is TGCAGTGCTTCCTTGACTAGTGTGGAGACCCAATACTTC. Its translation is CSASLTSVETQYF.

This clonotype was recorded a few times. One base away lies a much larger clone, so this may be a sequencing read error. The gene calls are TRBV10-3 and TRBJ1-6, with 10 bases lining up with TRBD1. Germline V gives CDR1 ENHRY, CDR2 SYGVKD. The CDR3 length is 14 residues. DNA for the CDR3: TGTGCCATCAGAGGACAGGGGGACGGTTCACCCCTCTACTTT. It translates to CAIRGQGDGSPLYF.

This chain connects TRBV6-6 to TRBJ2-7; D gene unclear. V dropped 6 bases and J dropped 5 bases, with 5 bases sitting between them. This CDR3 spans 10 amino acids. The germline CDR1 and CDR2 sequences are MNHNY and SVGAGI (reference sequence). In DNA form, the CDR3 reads TGTGCCAGCAGCGGCCACGAGCAGTACTTC. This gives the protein CASSGHEQYF.

This chain's CDR3 is CASGVRTDTQYF. CDR3 nucleotides: TGTGCCAGCGGGGTCAGAACAGATACGCAGTATTTT. The chain uses TRBV2 and TRBJ2-3; D unclear. The CDR3 runs to 12 residues. CDR1 SNHLY and CDR2 FYNNEI come from the germline V gene. The V and J ends lost 8 bases and 3 bases respectively, with 9 bases between them.